This passage covers 11 T cell receptor beta chains from one sample sequenced in a study of control samples from healthy donors and cancer patients. Clones were read by immunoSEQ multiplex PCR, and TCRdb kept only the in-frame ones, dropping some. The sample gives about 110,000 clones, more than 85% of which show up once; approximately 18% is in the top ten. The sample was blood. The receptors here all came from a woman between 50 and 59 years old in good health.

V gene TRBV19 combines with J gene TRBJ1-2; 7 bases are shared with TRBD1. Trimming removed 5 bases from V and 4 bases from J; junction bases left unmatched: 10. CDR1 LNHDA and CDR2 SQIVND come from the germline V gene (reference sequence). This CDR3 contains 15 residues. Here the CDR3 DNA reads TGTGCCAGTAGTCAGACAGGGCAGCTTCTCTATGGCTACACCTTC. Amino acid sequence: CASSQTGQLLYGYTF. Drawing the rest from reference TRBV19 and TRBJ1-2, the complete variable domain is DGGITQSPKYLFRKEGQNVTLSCEQNLNHDAMYWYRQDPGQGLRLIYYSQIVNDFQKGDIAEGYSVSREKKESFPLTVTSAQKNPTAFYLCASSQTGQLLYGYTFGSGTRLTVV.

J is TRBJ1-6 and V is TRBV7-9, with a possible D match to TRBD1 (5 bases). Looked up from germline, CDR1 is SEHNR and CDR2 is FQNEAQ (reference sequence). CDR3 size: 15 residues. V dropped 6 bases and J dropped 5 bases, with 14 bases sitting between them. CDR3: CASSSQGPNNSPLHF. The CDR3 coding sequence is TGTGCCAGCAGTTCCCAGGGCCCAAATAATTCACCCCTCCACTTT.

This clone was recorded a few times. The chain is built from TRBV4-3 and TRBJ1-3; D not resolved. There are 16 residues in the CDR3. The V gene lost 4 bases and the J gene lost 0 bases, with 13 bases spanning the gap. The germline gives CDR1 LGHNA, CDR2 YSLEER. Here the CDR3 DNA reads TGCGCCAGCAGCCCCTCGTGGTCCTACTCTGGAAACACCATATATTTT. It specifies CASSPSWSYSGNTIYF.

V usage is TRBV11-2 and J usage is TRBJ1-1; unclear D gene. Germline V lookup: CDR1 SGHAT, CDR2 FQNNGV. V was cut by 5 bases and J by 1 base, with 8 bases left in between. The CDR3 runs to 13 residues. Here the CDR3 reads CASSPGKNTEAFF. DNA for the CDR3: TGTGCCAGCAGCCCGGGAAAGAACACTGAAGCTTTCTTT.

The chain is built from TRBV3-1 (or the pseudogene TRBV3-2) and TRBJ1-1, with TRBD1 identical over 7 bases. The germline gives CDR1 LGHDT, CDR2 YNNKEL (reference sequence). J gave up 0 bases and V 4 bases, and 5 bases lay outside the gene matches. This CDR3 is 15 amino acids long. CDR3: CASSPRDRLNTEAFF. The CDR3 DNA follows: TGTGCCAGCAGCCCGCGGGACAGATTGAACACTGAAGCTTTCTTT.

The rearrangement uses TRBV4-1 and TRBJ2-3; a possible D gene is TRBD2 (6 bases). The CDR3 has 15 residues. The germline gives CDR1 MGHRA, CDR2 YSYEKL. Trimming removed 2 bases from V and 3 bases from J, with 12 bases in between. This chain's CDR3 is CASSQSGLATDTQYF. As DNA, the CDR3 is TGCGCCAGCAGCCAAAGCGGGTTGGCGACAGATACGCAGTATTTT.

This clone was observed a few times. This chain joins TRBV5-1 and TRBJ2-7; D is unclear. Germline V gene data show CDR1 as SGHRS and CDR2 as YFSETQ. Deletions cut 2 bases from V and 7 bases from J, with 10 bases between. CDR3 length: 12 amino acids. This CDR3 reads CASSFDQTEQYF. The CDR3 region has the DNA TGCGCCAGCAGCTTTGACCAGACTGAGCAGTACTTC.

CDR3 loop: CASSPLKQGSGYTF. The CDR3 nucleotides are TGTGCCAGCAGCCCCTTAAAACAGGGTTCGGGCTACACCTTC. J is TRBJ1-2 and V is TRBV16; tentatively, D is TRBD1 (6 bases). Germline CDR1 reads KGHSY; CDR2 reads FQNENV. V was pared by 4 bases and J by 8 bases, with 17 bases between. The CDR3 length is 14 residues.

The sample holds one count of this clone. The chain employs TRBV29-1 and TRBJ2-2; D is uncertain. This CDR3 contains 14 residues. Germline V gene sequence: CDR1 SQVTM, CDR2 ANQGSEA. V gave up 6 bases and J gave up 5 bases, with 16 bases separating them. In DNA form, the CDR3 reads TGCAGCGTGCAAGGTGGGGATACTACCGGGGAGCTGTTTTTT. Translating gives CSVQGGDTTGELFF.

This clone has at least ten counts. V gene TRBV19 combines with J gene TRBJ1-1; D might be TRBD1 (5 bases). Germline V gene sequence: CDR1 LNHDA, CDR2 SQIVND (reference sequence). The CDR3 contains 15 residues. Trimming removed 2 bases at V and 5 bases at J, with 15 bases between. The CDR3 loop is CASSIPDTAGTEAFF. Written as DNA, the CDR3 is TGTGCCAGTAGTATACCGGACACCGCCGGGACTGAAGCTTTCTTT.

This chain joins TRBV5-6 and TRBJ2-1, with 8 bases fitting TRBD1. The length of the CDR3 is 13 residues. Germline V lookup: CDR1 SGHDT, CDR2 YYEEEE. Germline trimming cut 4 bases from V and 5 bases from J; bases unmatched to any gene: 2. The CDR3 nucleotides read TGTGCCAGCAGCCTGGGACAGGACAATGAGCAGTTCTTC. Translation: CASSLGQDNEQFF.